Below, 2 T cell receptor beta chains from the same sample are listed, as sequenced in a study of glioma-infiltrating T cells after dendritic cell vaccination. Method: immunoSEQ multiplex PCR; TCRdb's copy keeps in-frame clones and lacks some. The data show roughly 100,000 clones, 80% to 90% seen once. The sequences come from blood, collected before dendritic cell vaccination. The receptors here all came from a human donor with glioblastoma.

The gene calls are TRBV11-2 and TRBJ2-5, with D uncertain. The CDR3 runs 16 residues. The V gene's germline CDR1 is SGHAT and CDR2 FQNNGV. V was cut by 3 bases and J by 1 base, with 15 bases left in between. The CDR3 coding sequence is TGTGCCAGCAGCTTGAACAGCCCCTCTGGCCAAGAGACCCAGTACTTC. Translating gives CASSLNSPSGQETQYF.

V gene TRBV4-3 combines with J gene TRBJ2-5; TRBD2 agrees at 8 bases. This CDR3 is 14 amino acids long. Germline V gene lookup returns CDR1 LGHNA and CDR2 YSLEER. Trimming took 5 bases from V and 4 from J; bases not matched to a gene: 6. This CDR3 is CASSRLTSGETQYF. The CDR3 region has the DNA TGCGCCAGCAGCAGACTAACTAGCGGAGAGACCCAGTACTTC.